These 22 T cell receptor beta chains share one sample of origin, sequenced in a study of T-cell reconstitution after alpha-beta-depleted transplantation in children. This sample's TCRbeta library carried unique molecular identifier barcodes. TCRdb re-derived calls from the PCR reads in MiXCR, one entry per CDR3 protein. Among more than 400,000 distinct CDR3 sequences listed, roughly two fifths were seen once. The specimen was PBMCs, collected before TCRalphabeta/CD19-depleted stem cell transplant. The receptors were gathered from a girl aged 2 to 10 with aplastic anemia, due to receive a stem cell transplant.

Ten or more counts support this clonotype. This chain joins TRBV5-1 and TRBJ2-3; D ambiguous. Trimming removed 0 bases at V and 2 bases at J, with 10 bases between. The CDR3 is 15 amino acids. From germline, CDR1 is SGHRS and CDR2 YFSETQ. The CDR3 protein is CASSLGWLDTDTQYF. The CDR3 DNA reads TGCGCCAGCAGCTTGGGTTGGCTCGACACAGATACGCAGTATTTT.

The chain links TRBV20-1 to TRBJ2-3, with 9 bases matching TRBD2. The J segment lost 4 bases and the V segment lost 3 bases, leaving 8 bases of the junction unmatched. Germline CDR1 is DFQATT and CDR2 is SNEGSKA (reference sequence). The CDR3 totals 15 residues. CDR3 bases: TGCAGTGCTAGCCTTAGCGGGGGAGCCGCAGATACGCAGTATTTT. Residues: CSASLSGGAADTQYF.

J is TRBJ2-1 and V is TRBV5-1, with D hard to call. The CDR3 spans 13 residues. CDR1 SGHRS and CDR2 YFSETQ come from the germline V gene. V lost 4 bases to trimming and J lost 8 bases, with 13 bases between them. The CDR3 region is CASSISAADEQFF. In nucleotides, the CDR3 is TGCGCCAGCAGCATATCCGCTGCCGATGAGCAGTTCTTC.

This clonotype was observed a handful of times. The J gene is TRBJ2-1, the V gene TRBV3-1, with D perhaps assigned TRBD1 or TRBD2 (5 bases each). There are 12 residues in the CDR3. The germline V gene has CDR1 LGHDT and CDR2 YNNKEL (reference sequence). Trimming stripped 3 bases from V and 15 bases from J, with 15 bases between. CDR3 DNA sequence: TGTGCCAGCAGCCAGGGACCGCTACGTCCGTTCTTC. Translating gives CASSQGPLRPFF.

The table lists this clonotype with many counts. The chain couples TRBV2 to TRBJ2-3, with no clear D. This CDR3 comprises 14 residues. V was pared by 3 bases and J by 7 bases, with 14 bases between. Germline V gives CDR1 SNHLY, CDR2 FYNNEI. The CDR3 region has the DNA TGTGCCAGCAGTGAGGAGATTAGAGTGTATACGCAGTATTTT. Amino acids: CASSEEIRVYTQYF.

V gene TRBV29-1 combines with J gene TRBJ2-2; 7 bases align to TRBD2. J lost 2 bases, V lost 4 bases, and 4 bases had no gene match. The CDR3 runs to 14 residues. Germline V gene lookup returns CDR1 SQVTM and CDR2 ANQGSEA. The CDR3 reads CSVVRGVNTGELFF. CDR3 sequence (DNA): TGCAGCGTTGTCCGGGGGGTTAACACCGGGGAGCTGTTTTTT.

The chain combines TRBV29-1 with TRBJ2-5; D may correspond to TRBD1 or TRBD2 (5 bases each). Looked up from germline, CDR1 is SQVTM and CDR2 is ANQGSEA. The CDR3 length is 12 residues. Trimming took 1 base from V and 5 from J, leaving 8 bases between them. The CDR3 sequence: CSVEGDVETQYF. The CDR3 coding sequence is TGCAGCGTTGAAGGGGACGTGGAGACCCAGTACTTC.

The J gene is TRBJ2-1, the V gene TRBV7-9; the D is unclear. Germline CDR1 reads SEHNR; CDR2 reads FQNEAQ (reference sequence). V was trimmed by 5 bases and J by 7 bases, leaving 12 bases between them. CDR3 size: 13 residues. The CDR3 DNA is TGTGCCAGCAGCCAAGAAAACAGAAATGAGCAGTTCTTC. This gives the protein CASSQENRNEQFF. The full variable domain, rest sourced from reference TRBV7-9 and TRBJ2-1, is DTGVSQNPRHKITKRGQNVTFRCDPISEHNRLYWYRQTLGQGPEFLTYFQNEAQLEKSRLLSDRFSAERPKGSFSTLEIQRTEQGDSAMYLCASSQENRNEQFFGPGTRLTVL.

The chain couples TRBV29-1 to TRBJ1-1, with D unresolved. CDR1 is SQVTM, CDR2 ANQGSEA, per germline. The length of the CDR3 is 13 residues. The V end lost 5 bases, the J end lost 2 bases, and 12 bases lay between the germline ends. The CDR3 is CSVSWEPNTEAFF. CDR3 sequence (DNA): TGCAGCGTTTCCTGGGAGCCCAACACTGAAGCTTTCTTT. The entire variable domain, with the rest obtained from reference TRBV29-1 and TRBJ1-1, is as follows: SAVISQKPSRDICQRGTSLTIQCQVDSQVTMMFWYRQQPGQSLTLIATANQGSEATYESGFVIDKFPISRPNLTFSTLTVSNMSPEDSSIYLCSVSWEPNTEAFFGQGTRLTVV.

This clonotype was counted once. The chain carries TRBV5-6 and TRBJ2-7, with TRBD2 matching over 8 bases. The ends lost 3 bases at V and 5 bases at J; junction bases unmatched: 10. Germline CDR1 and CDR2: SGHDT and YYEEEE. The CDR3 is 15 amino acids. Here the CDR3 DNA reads TGTGCCAGCAGCTCTGATACTAGCGGATGGGACGAGCAGTACTTC. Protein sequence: CASSSDTSGWDEQYF.

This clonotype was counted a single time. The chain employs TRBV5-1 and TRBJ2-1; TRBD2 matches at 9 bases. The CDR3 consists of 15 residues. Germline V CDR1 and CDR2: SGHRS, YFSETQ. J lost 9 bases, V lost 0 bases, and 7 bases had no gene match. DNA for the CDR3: TGCGCCAGCAGCTTGGATGGCGGGGGGGCCCGTGAGCAGTTCTTC. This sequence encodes CASSLDGGGAREQFF.

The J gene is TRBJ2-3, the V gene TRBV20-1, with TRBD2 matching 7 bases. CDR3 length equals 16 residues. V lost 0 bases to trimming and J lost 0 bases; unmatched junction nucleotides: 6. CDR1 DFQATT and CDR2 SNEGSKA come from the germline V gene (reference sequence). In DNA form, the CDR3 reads TGCAGTGCTAGAGATGAGCGGGGCCCTAGCACAGATACGCAGTATTTT. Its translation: CSARDERGPSTDTQYF.

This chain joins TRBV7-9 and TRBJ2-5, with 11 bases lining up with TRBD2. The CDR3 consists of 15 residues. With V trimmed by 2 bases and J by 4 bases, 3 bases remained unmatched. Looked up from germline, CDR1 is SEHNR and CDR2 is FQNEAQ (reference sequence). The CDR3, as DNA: TGTGCCAGCAGCTTATCTGGGACTAGCGGAGAGACCCAGTACTTC. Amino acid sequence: CASSLSGTSGETQYF.

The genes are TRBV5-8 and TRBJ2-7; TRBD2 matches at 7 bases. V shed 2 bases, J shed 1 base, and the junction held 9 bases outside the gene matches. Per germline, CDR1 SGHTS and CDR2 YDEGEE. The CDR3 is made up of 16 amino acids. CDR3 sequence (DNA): TGTGCCAGCAGCTTTTTCTCGGGAGGAGGGTCCTACGAGCAGTACTTC. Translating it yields CASSFFSGGGSYEQYF.

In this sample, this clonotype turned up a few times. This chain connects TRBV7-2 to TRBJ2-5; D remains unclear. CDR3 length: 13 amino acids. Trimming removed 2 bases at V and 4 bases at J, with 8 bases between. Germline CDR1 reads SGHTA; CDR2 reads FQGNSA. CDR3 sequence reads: CASSLNKLETQYF. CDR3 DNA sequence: TGTGCCAGCAGCTTAAACAAACTAGAGACCCAGTACTTC.

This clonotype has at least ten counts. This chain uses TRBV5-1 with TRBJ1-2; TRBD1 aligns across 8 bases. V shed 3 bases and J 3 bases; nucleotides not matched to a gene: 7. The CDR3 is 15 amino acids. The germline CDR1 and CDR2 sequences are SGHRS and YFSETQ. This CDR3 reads CASSSAGQGHYGYTF. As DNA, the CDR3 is TGCGCCAGCAGCTCCGCAGGACAGGGACACTATGGCTACACCTTC.

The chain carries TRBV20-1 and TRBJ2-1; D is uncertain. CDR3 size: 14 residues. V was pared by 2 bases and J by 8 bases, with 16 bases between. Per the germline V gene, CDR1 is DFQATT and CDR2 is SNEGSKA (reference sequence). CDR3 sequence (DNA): TGCAGTGCTAGACTGGCACGCGGAGTGGATGAGCAGTTCTTC. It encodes CSARLARGVDEQFF.

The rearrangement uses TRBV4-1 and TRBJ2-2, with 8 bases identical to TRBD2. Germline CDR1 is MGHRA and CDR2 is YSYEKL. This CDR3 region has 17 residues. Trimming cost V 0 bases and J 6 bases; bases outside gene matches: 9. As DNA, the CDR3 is TGCGCCAGCAGCCAAGATATCAGCGGGAGCAATCCCGGGGAGCTGTTTTTT. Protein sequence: CASSQDISGSNPGELFF.

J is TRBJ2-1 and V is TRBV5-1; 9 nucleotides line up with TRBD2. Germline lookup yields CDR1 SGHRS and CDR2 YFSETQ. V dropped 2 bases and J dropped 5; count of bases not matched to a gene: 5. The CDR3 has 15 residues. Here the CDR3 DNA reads TGCGCCAGCAGCTTATCGACTAGCGGACACAATGAGCAGTTCTTC. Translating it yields CASSLSTSGHNEQFF. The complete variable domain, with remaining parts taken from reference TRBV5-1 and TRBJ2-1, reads KAGVTQTPRYLIKTRGQQVTLSCSPISGHRSVSWYQQTPGQGLQFLFEYFSETQRNKGNFPGRFSGRQFSNSRSEMNVSTLELGDSALYLCASSLSTSGHNEQFFGPGTRLTVL.

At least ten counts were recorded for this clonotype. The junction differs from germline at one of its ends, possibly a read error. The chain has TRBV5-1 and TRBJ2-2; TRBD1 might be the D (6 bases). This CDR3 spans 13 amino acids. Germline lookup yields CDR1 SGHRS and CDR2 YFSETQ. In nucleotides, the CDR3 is TGTGCCAGCAGCTTACAGGGCACCGGGGAGCTGTTTTTT. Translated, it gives CASSLQGTGELFF.

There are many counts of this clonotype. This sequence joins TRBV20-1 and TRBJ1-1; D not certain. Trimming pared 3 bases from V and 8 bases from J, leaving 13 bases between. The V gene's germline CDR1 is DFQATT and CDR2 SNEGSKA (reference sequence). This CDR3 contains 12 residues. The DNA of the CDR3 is TGCAGTGCTAGTCCGTATAGGGCGGAAGCTTTCTTT. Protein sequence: CSASPYRAEAFF.

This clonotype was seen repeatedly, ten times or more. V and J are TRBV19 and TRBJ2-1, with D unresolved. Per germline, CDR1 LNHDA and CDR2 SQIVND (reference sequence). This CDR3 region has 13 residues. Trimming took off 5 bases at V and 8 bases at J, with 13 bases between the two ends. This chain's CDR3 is CASSPLPWDEQFF. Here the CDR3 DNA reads TGTGCCAGTAGTCCACTCCCCTGGGATGAGCAGTTCTTC.